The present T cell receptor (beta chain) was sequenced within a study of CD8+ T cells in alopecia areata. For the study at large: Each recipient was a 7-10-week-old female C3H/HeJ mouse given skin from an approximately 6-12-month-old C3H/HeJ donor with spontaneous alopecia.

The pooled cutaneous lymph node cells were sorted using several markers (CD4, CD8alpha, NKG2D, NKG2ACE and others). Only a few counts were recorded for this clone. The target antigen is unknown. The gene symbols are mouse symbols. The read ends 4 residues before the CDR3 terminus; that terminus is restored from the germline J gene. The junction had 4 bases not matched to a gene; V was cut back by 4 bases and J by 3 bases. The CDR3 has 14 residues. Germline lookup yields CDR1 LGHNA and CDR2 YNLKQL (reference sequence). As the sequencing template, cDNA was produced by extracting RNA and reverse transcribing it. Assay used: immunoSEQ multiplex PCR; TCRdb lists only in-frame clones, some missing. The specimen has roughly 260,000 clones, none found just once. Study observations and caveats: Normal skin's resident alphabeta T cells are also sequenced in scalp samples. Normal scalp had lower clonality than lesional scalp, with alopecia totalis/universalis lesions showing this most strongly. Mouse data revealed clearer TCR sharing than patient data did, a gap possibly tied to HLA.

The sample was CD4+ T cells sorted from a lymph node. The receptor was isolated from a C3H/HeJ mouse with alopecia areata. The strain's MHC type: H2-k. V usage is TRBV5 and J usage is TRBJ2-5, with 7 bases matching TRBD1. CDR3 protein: CASSPTGEQDTQYF. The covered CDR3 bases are TGTGCCAGCAGCCCCACAGGGGAACAAGAC.